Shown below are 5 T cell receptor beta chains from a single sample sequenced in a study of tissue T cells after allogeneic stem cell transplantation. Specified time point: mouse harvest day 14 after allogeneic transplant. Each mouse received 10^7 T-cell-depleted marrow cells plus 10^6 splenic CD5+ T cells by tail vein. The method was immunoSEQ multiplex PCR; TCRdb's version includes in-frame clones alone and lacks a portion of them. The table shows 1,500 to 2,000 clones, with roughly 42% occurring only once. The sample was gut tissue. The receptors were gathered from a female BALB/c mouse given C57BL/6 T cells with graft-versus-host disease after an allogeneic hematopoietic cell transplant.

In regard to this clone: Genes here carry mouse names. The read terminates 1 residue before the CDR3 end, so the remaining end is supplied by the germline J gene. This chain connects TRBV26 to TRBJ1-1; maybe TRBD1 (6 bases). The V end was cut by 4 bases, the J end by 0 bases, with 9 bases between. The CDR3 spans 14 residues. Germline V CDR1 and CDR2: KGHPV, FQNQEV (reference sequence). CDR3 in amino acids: CASSRGQANTEVFF. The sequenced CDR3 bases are TGTGCCAGCAGTCGGGGACAAGCAAACACAGAAGTCTTC.

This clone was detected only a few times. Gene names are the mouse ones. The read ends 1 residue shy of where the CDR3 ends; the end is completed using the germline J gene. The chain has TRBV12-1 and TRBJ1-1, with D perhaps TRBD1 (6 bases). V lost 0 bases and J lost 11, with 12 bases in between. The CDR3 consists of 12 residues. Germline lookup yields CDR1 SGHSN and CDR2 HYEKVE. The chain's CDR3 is CASSLRDNGVFF. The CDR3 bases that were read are TGTGCCAGCTCTCTCCGGGACAATGGGGTCTTC.

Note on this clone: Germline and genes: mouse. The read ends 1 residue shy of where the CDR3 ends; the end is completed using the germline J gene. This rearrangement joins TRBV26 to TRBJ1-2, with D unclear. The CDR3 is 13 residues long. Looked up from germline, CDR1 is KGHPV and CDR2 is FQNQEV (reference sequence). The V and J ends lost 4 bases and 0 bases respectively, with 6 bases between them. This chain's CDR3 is CASSQGSNSDYTF. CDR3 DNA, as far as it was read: TGTGCCAGCAGTCAGGGATCAAACTCCGACTACACC. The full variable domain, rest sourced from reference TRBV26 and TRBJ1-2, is NSKVIQTPRYLVKGQGQKAKMRCIPEKGHPVVFWYQQNKNNEFKFLINFQNQEVLQQIDMTEKRFSAECPSNSPCSLEIQSSEAGDSALYLCASSQGSNSDYTFGSGTRLLVI.

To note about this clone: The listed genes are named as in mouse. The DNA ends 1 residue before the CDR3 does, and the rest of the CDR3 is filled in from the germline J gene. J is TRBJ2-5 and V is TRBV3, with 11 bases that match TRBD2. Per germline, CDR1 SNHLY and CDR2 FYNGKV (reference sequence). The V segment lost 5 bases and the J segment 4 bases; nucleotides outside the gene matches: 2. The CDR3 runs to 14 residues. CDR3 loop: CASSGDWGKDTQYF. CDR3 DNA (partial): TGTGCCAGCAGCGGGGACTGGGGGAAAGACACCCAGTAC.

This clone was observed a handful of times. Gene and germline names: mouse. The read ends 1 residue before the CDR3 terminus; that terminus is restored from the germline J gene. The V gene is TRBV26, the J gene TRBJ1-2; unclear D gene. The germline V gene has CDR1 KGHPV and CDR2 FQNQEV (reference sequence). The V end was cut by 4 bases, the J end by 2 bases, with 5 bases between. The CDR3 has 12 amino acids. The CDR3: CASSRSNSDYTF. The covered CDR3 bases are TGTGCCAGCAGTCGCTCGAACTCCGACTACACC.